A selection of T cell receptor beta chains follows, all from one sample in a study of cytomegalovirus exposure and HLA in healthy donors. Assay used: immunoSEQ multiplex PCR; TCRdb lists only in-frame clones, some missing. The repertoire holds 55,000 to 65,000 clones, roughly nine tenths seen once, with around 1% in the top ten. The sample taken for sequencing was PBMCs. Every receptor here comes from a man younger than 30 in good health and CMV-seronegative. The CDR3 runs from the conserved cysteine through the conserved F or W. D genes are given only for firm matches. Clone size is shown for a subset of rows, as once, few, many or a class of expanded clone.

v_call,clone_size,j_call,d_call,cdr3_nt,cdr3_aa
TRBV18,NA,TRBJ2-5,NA,TGTGCCAGCTCACCACCGACAGAGTTACAAGAGACCCAGTACTTC,CASSPPTELQETQYF
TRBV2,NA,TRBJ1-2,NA,TGTGCCCCCTCGGGGTTCCCGGGAGGCTACACCTTC,CAPSGFPGGYTF
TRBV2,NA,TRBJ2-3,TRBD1,TGTGCCACCATGTCCCGGGACAGGGCCGGAGATACGCAGTATTTT,CATMSRDRAGDTQYF
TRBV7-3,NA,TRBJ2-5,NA,TGTGCCAGCAGCGAGTCGGGAGCCGGTTTTGGCGAGACCCAGTACTTC,CASSESGAGFGETQYF
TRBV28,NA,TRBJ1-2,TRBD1,TGTGCCAGCAGTTGGGGCAGGACAGGGTCAAGCACCTTC,CASSWGRTGSSTF
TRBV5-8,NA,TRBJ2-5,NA,TGTGCCAGCAGCTTGGGAGAGGGGGAATACCAAGAGACCCAGTACTTC,CASSLGEGEYQETQYF
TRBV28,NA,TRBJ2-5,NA,TGTGCCAGCAGCCCCGGGTACCAAGAGACCCAGTACTTC,CASSPGYQETQYF
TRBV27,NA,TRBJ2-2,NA,TGTGCCAGCAGCACGAGTGGAGGGATCATCGGGGAGCTGTTTTTT,CASSTSGGIIGELFF
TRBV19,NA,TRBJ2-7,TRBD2,TGTGCCAGTAGTAACCTAGCGGGACCCTACGAGCAGTACTTC,CASSNLAGPYEQYF
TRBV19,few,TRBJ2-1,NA,TGTGCCAGTAGTATAGAAGTGGGAGGCTACAATGAGCAGTTCTTC,CASSIEVGGYNEQFF
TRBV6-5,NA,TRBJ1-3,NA,TGTGCCAGCAGTTTGGGAGCGACGGGTGGAAACACCATATATTTT,CASSLGATGGNTIYF
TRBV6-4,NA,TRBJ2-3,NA,TGTGCCAGCAGTGAACAGGATTCCACAGATACGCAGTATTTT,CASSEQDSTDTQYF
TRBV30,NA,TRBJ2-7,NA,TGTGCCTGGAGCCTCAGAAACCAGGGGGGCGAGCAGTACTTC,CAWSLRNQGGEQYF
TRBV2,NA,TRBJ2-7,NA,TGTGCCAGCATCGAGGGGGGGCGGGTGGACTCCTACGAGCAGTACTTC,CASIEGGRVDSYEQYF
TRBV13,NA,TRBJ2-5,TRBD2,TGTGCCAGCATCAAGTCCCGATCGGTGGGAGGGGAGACCCAGTACTTC,CASIKSRSVGGETQYF
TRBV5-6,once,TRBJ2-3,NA,TGTGCCAGCAGATCCTCGGCGACGGGTACGCAGTATTTT,CASRSSATGTQYF
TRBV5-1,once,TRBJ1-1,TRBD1,TGCGCCAGCAGCCCTGGACAGGGGGTCCTTATGAACACTGAAGCTTTCTTT,CASSPGQGVLMNTEAFF
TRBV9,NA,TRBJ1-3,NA,TGTGCCAGCAGCCCTACCAGGGAAACGACCGGAAACACCATATATTTT,CASSPTRETTGNTIYF
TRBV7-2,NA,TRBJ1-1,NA,TGTGCCAGCAGCGGACTGGGGTCTGAAGCTTTCTTT,CASSGLGSEAFF
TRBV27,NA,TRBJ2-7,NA,TGTGCCAGCAGTTTGTCCCCCGCCTACGAGCAGTACTTC,CASSLSPAYEQYF
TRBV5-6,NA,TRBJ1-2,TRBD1,TGTGCCAGCAGCCGAACAGGGGCTGACGCCTATGGCTACACCTTC,CASSRTGADAYGYTF
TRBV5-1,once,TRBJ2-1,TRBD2,TGCGCCAGCAGCTTTCGGCTAGCGGGAGCCACGGGGAGCAATGAGCAGTTCTTC,CASSFRLAGATGSNEQFF
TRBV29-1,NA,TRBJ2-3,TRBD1,TGCAGCGTGTCCAAGACAGGGAACACAGATACGCAGTATTTT,CSVSKTGNTDTQYF
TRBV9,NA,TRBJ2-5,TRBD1,TGTGCCAGCAGCCCCAGGGGGTTCCGAGAGACCCAGTACTTC,CASSPRGFRETQYF
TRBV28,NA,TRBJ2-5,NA,TGTGCCAGCAGTCCAACGGATGGAGGGCTGGAGACCCAGTACTTC,CASSPTDGGLETQYF
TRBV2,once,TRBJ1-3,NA,TGTGCCAGCAGGCAAGAGTCCTCTGGAAACACCATATATTTT,CASRQESSGNTIYF
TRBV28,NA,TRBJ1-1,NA,TGTGCCAGCAGTTCCCATCGCAGGGGTAACACTGAAGCTTTCTTT,CASSSHRRGNTEAFF
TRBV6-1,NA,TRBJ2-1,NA,TGTGCCAGCAACCCAGGCAGCTCCTACAATGAGCAGTTCTTC,CASNPGSSYNEQFF
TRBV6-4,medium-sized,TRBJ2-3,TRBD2,TGTGCCAGCAGTGAGGGTAGCGGGAGCACAGATACGCAGTATTTT,CASSEGSGSTDTQYF
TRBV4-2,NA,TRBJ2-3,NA,TGTGCCAGCAGCCAAGAGTACGGGGGATCCACAGATACGCAGTATTTT,CASSQEYGGSTDTQYF
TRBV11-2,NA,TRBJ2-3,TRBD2,TGTGCCAGCAGCTTCCGCGGGAGCGGCACAGATACGCAGTATTTT,CASSFRGSGTDTQYF
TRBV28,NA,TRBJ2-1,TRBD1,TGTGCCAGCAGAATCGGGACAGACCTTTACAATGAGCAGTTCTTC,CASRIGTDLYNEQFF
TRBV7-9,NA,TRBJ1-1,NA,TGTGCCAGCAGTTCAACGGGGGGTGAAGCTTTCTTT,CASSSTGGEAFF
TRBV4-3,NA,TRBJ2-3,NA,TGCGCCAGCAGCCAAGAGTCCATTAGCACAGATACGCAGTATTTT,CASSQESISTDTQYF
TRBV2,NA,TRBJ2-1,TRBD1,TGTGCCAGGGGCCAGGGACAGCTACACAATGAGCAGTTCTTC,CARGQGQLHNEQFF
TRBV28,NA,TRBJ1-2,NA,TGTGCCAGCACCTCCCCGGCGCGGGGAAACTATGGCTACACCTTC,CASTSPARGNYGYTF
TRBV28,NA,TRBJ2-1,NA,TGTGCCAGCAGTTCCCCCCCTAGCGAGGACTATGAGCAGTTCTTC,CASSSPPSEDYEQFF
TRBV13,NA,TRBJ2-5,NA,TGTGCCAGCAGCTTCGCAGGTCAAGAGACCCAGTACTTC,CASSFAGQETQYF
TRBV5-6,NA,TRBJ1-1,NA,TGTGCCAGCAGCTTTCGGACAGCGAACACTGAAGCTTTCTTT,CASSFRTANTEAFF
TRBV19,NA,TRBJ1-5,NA,TGTGCCAGTAGTAGAACAGGACCTAGCAATCAGCCCCAGCATTTT,CASSRTGPSNQPQHF
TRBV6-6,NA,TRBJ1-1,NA,TGTGCCAGCAGCCCAGGGCCTGAAGCTTTCTTT,CASSPGPEAFF
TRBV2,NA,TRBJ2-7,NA,TGTGCCAGCAGTGCTTCCTACGAGCAGTACTTC,CASSASYEQYF
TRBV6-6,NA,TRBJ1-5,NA,TGTGCCAGCAGTTACTGGGACATTAGCAATCAGCCCCAGCATTTT,CASSYWDISNQPQHF